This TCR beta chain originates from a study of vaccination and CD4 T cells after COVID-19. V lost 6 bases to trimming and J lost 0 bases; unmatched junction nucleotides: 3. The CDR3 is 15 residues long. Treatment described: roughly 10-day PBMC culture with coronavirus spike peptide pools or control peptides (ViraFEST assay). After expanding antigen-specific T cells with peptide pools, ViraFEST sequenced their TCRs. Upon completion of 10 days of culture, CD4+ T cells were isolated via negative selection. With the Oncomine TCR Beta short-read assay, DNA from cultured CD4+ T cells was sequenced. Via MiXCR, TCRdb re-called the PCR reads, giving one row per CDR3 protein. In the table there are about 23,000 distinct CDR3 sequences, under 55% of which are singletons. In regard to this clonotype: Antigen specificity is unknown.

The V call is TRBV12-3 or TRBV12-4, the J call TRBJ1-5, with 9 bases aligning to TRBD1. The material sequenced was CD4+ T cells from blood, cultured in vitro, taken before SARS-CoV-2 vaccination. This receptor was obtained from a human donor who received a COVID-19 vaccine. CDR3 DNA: TGTGCCAGCAGCGTACAGGGGGCTAGCAATCAGCCCCAGCATTTT. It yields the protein CASSVQGASNQPQHF.